Listed here are 32 T cell receptor beta chains from one sample, sequenced in a study of shared clonotypes between healthy human individuals. The protocol was immunoSEQ multiplex PCR, while the TCRdb copy is restricted to in-frame clones and leaves out a portion. The profile covers about 230,000 clones, with about 65% appearing a single time and around 10% taken by the ten largest. Sequenced material: memory CD4+ T cells sorted from blood. Subset meaning: CD45RA-negative fraction. The source is a man aged 25 to 40 in good health.

This clone was detected only once. The V call is TRBV27, the J call TRBJ2-7; 8 positions agree with TRBD2. V lost 2 bases and J lost 2; bases outside the gene matches: 5. The CDR3 sequence is 15 residues long. Germline V gives CDR1 MNHEY, CDR2 SMNVEV (reference sequence). CDR3 DNA sequence: TGTGCCAGCAGTTTACGGTTAGCGGGGCCCTACGAGCAGTACTTC. Its protein is CASSLRLAGPYEQYF.

J is TRBJ2-5 and V is TRBV4-3, with a possible D match to TRBD1 (5 bases). This CDR3 region has 15 residues. The V end lost 4 bases, the J end lost 2 bases, and 14 bases lay between the germline ends. Germline-derived CDR1 and CDR2 are LGHNA and YSLEER. CDR3 coding DNA: TGCGCCAGCAGCCCAAGGACAAGTTATCAAGAGACCCAGTACTTC. It specifies CASSPRTSYQETQYF.

The chain combines TRBV23-1 with TRBJ1-1; the D is unclear. Being an ORF, TRBV23-1 has a function that is uncertain. The CDR3 extends over 17 amino acids. V dropped 1 base and J dropped 6 bases, with 21 bases sitting between them. CDR3 region: CASSQYLTQTWVAEAFF. The CDR3 DNA is TGCGCCAGCAGTCAATACCTGACGCAAACCTGGGTCGCTGAAGCTTTCTTT.

This clone turned up a few times. CDR3 sequence: CASSSGAGAGELFF. The CDR3 DNA sequence: TGTGCCAGCAGTTCCGGGGCAGGCGCCGGGGAGCTGTTTTTT. The rearrangement links TRBV27 to TRBJ2-2; D is tentatively TRBD1 or TRBD2 (5 bases each). With 4 bases removed from V and 6 bases from J, the gap between germline ends came to 12 bases. This CDR3 is 14 amino acids long. Germline V gene lookup returns CDR1 MNHEY and CDR2 SMNVEV (reference sequence).

This clone was found a few times. The V call is TRBV6-9, the J call TRBJ2-7; possible D gene TRBD1, 6 bases. Trimming removed 6 bases at V and 2 bases at J, with 20 bases between. Looked up from germline, CDR1 is MNHGY and CDR2 is SVAAGI. CDR3 length: 16 amino acids. CDR3 nucleotide sequence: TGTGCCAGCAGCTACCACAAAAACAGGGCCGCCTACGAGCAGTACTTC. Translation gives CASSYHKNRAAYEQYF.

In this sample, this clone turned up a few times. CDR3 nucleotide sequence: TGTGCCAGCAGCCGTCCCTTGACAGCAACTAACTATGGCTACACCTTC. Protein: CASSRPLTATNYGYTF. V and J are TRBV5-8 and TRBJ1-2, with D possibly matching TRBD1 (5 bases). The germline CDR1 and CDR2 sequences are SGHTS and YDEGEE. V was shortened by 4 bases and J by 0 bases, with 16 bases between the two germline ends. The CDR3 length is 16 residues.

The table lists this clone with a count of one. The gene calls are TRBV5-4 and TRBJ2-6; 10 positions agree with TRBD1. The CDR3 covers 19 residues. With V trimmed by 0 bases and J by 4 bases, 10 bases remained unmatched. Germline V lookup: CDR1 SGHNT, CDR2 YYREEE (reference sequence). DNA for the CDR3: TGTGCCAGCAGCTTGGGCCCGGGACAGGGGTCAGGGGGGGCCAACGTCCTGACTTTC. Its translation is CASSLGPGQGSGGANVLTF.

Remarks on this clone: Different DNA sequences within this sample yield the same CDR3. The V and J genes are TRBV5-4 and TRBJ2-3; no reliable D call. The V end was cut by 0 bases, the J end by 4 bases, with 3 bases between. This CDR3 is 12 amino acids long. Germline V lookup: CDR1 SGHNT, CDR2 YYREEE (reference sequence). This chain's CDR3 is CASSLAADTQYF. In DNA form, the CDR3 reads TGTGCCAGCAGCTTGGCTGCAGATACGCAGTATTTT.

The V and J genes are TRBV19 and TRBJ2-7; perhaps TRBD2 as D (6 bases). Trimming took 6 bases from V and 1 from J, leaving 16 bases between them. The germline CDR1 and CDR2 sequences are LNHDA and SQIVND (reference sequence). The CDR3 has 15 residues. CDR3 amino acids: CASRRTGTASYEQYF. The CDR3 DNA follows: TGTGCCAGTAGGCGTACCGGGACTGCTTCCTACGAGCAGTACTTC. The full variable domain, its missing parts supplied by reference TRBV19 and TRBJ2-7, is DGGITQSPKYLFRKEGQNVTLSCEQNLNHDAMYWYRQDPGQGLRLIYYSQIVNDFQKGDIAEGYSVSREKKESFPLTVTSAQKNPTAFYLCASRRTGTASYEQYFGPGTRLTVT.

V usage is TRBV7-8 and J usage is TRBJ2-3; 13 nucleotides line up with TRBD2. The junction had 14 bases not matched to a gene; V was cut back by 2 bases and J by 3 bases. Germline-derived CDR1 and CDR2 are SGHVS and FQNEAQ. This CDR3 is 20 amino acids long. In DNA form, the CDR3 reads TGTGCCAGCAGCTTAAGCGGGCGACTAGCGGGAGGTCGGAGGACAGATACGCAGTATTTT. This codes for CASSLSGRLAGGRRTDTQYF.

The V call is TRBV18, the J call TRBJ2-3, with 10 bases matching TRBD2. The V segment lost 5 bases and the J segment 10 bases; nucleotides outside the gene matches: 12. Per the germline V gene, CDR1 is KGHSH and CDR2 is LQKENI. CDR3 length: 15 residues. CDR3 DNA sequence: TGTGCCAGCTCAAAAGCGGGAGGGCCCGGGCTAGCGCAGTATTTT. Protein product: CASSKAGGPGLAQYF. Based on the CDR3 plus reference TRBV18 and TRBJ2-3, the full variable domain is NAGVMQNPRHLVRRRGQEARLRCSPMKGHSHVYWYRQLPEEGLKFMVYLQKENIIDESGMPKERFSAEFPKEGPSILRIQQVVRGDSAAYFCASSKAGGPGLAQYFGPGTRLTVL.

This clone came up many times. The chain uses TRBV18 and TRBJ2-2; D call uncertain. The CDR3 totals 14 residues. V was cut by 1 base and J by 10 bases, with 13 bases left in between. The germline CDR1 and CDR2 sequences are KGHSH and LQKENI. The DNA of the CDR3 is TGTGCCAGCTCACCACACACGGGCTTAATGGAGCTGTTTTTT. This encodes CASSPHTGLMELFF. The full variable domain, rest sourced from reference TRBV18 and TRBJ2-2, is NAGVMQNPRHLVRRRGQEARLRCSPMKGHSHVYWYRQLPEEGLKFMVYLQKENIIDESGMPKERFSAEFPKEGPSILRIQQVVRGDSAAYFCASSPHTGLMELFFGEGSRLTVL.

The rearrangement uses TRBV7-3 and TRBJ2-1; D might be TRBD2 (5 bases). Germline assignment: CDR1 SGHTA and CDR2 FQGTGA. The germline V and J ends were trimmed by 6 bases and 3 bases, with 15 bases remaining between them. The CDR3 is made up of 15 amino acids. In DNA form, the CDR3 reads TGTGCCAGCAGTATAAGGCTAGCCGGCTACAATGAGCAGTTCTTC. Translated: CASSIRLAGYNEQFF.

The chain links TRBV9 to TRBJ2-5; D is uncertain. This CDR3 region has 14 residues. V lost 3 bases, J lost 2 bases, and 11 bases lay in between. Per germline, CDR1 SGDLS and CDR2 YYNGEE. The CDR3 DNA follows: TGTGCCAGCAGCGCATGGACGGGTCAAGAGACCCAGTACTTC. This codes for CASSAWTGQETQYF.

The rearrangement links TRBV2 to TRBJ1-1, with D unresolved. This CDR3 is built from 14 residues. Between the trimmed V and J ends, which lost 7 bases and 5 bases, there was a span of 17 bases. Germline CDR1 reads SNHLY; CDR2 reads FYNNEI. This chain's CDR3 is CASNRNTPPTEAFF. The CDR3 bases are TGTGCCAGCAACCGGAACACCCCTCCTACTGAAGCTTTCTTT.

The V and J genes are TRBV28 and TRBJ2-7; D gene unclear. This CDR3 region has 14 residues. Germline CDR1 is MDHEN and CDR2 is SYDVKM. Trimming took 5 bases from V and 4 from J, leaving 15 bases between them. The CDR3 bases are TGTGCCAGCAGTCGGACCCTAAATGTGTACGAGCAGTACTTC. Its translation: CASSRTLNVYEQYF.

The count of this clone is one. The chain couples TRBV28 to TRBJ2-3; 8 nucleotides line up with TRBD1. The CDR3 has 17 amino acids. V lost 5 bases, J lost 7 bases, and 17 bases stayed unmatched. Germline CDR1 MDHEN, CDR2 SYDVKM. CDR3 protein: CASSPSLAGQGANTQYF. CDR3 nucleotide sequence: TGTGCCAGCAGTCCCAGTCTCGCCGGACAGGGAGCAAATACGCAGTATTTT. Variable domain in full (rest from reference TRBV28 and TRBJ2-3): DVKVTQSSRYLVKRTGEKVFLECVQDMDHENMFWYRQDPGLGLRLIYFSYDVKMKEKGDIPEGYSVSREKKERFSLILESASTNQTSMYLCASSPSLAGQGANTQYFGPGTRLTVL.

The chain carries TRBV18 and TRBJ1-1; D not certain. The CDR3 is made up of 13 amino acids. CDR1 KGHSH and CDR2 LQKENI come from the germline V gene. V gave up 2 bases and J gave up 5 bases, with 9 bases separating them. The CDR3, as DNA: TGTGCCAGCTCACCAGATGGCAGGACTGAAGCTTTCTTT. It translates to CASSPDGRTEAFF. Full variable domain (missing parts from reference TRBV18 and TRBJ1-1): NAGVMQNPRHLVRRRGQEARLRCSPMKGHSHVYWYRQLPEEGLKFMVYLQKENIIDESGMPKERFSAEFPKEGPSILRIQQVVRGDSAAYFCASSPDGRTEAFFGQGTRLTVV.

The chain carries TRBV9 and TRBJ1-2; no clear D. Germline assignment: CDR1 SGDLS and CDR2 YYNGEE. V was clipped by 2 bases and J by 1 base, with 6 bases between them. The CDR3 spans 13 residues. Written as DNA, the CDR3 is TGTGCCAGCAGCGTGGGTGTTAACTATGGCTACACCTTC. Residues: CASSVGVNYGYTF.

This clone was counted a single time. The chain employs TRBV5-4 and TRBJ2-1, with 10 nucleotides matching TRBD2. CDR1 is SGHNT and CDR2 is YYREEE in the germline V gene (reference sequence). CDR3 size: 17 residues. The J segment lost 3 bases and the V segment lost 0 bases, leaving 6 bases of the junction unmatched. The CDR3 DNA sequence: TGTGCCAGCAGCTTGGAACTAGCGGGGAATTTCTACAATGAGCAGTTCTTC. It encodes CASSLELAGNFYNEQFF.

This clone was picked up a small number of times. This chain uses TRBV5-1 with TRBJ2-2; 14 nucleotides line up with TRBD2. The trim removed 4 bases at V and 8 bases at J, leaving 10 bases unmatched. From germline, CDR1 is SGHRS and CDR2 YFSETQ. CDR3 size: 17 residues. Here the CDR3 reads CASSREGLAGVAGELFF. The CDR3 nucleotides read TGCGCCAGCAGCAGGGAGGGACTAGCGGGAGTTGCAGGGGAGCTGTTTTTT.

In its sample, this clone was seen once. This chain links TRBV7-9 with TRBJ1-2; TRBD1 is a possible D gene (6 bases). Trimming cost V 5 bases and J 10 bases, with 17 bases left between them. The CDR3 is 13 residues long. The germline gives CDR1 SEHNR, CDR2 FQNEAQ (reference sequence). CDR3 sequence reads: CASSRDTPISYTF. CDR3 nucleotides: TGTGCCAGCAGCCGGGACACCCCAATTTCCTACACCTTC.

The V and J genes are TRBV10-2 and TRBJ2-7; D possibly corresponds to TRBD2 (5 bases). Trimming took off 3 bases at V and 3 bases at J, with 15 bases between the two ends. This CDR3 comprises 15 residues. Germline V lookup: CDR1 WSHSY, CDR2 SAAADI. The CDR3 DNA follows: TGCGCCAGCAGTGAAGGATTAGCGAGATACTACGAGCAGTACTTC. This sequence encodes CASSEGLARYYEQYF.

The chain combines TRBV11-2 with TRBJ1-2; D gene uncertain. Germline V lookup: CDR1 SGHAT, CDR2 FQNNGV. Trimming took 0 bases from V and 7 from J, leaving 12 bases between them. This CDR3 region has 14 residues. The CDR3 loop is CASSLDLAGLGYTF. Here the CDR3 DNA reads TGTGCCAGCAGCTTAGATCTTGCAGGCCTTGGCTACACCTTC.

This clone was picked up one time. Other DNA sequences within the sample encode an identical CDR3. The rearrangement uses TRBV5-1 and TRBJ2-3, with 7 bases matching TRBD2. The CDR3 runs 14 residues. Looked up from germline, CDR1 is SGHRS and CDR2 is YFSETQ. V shed 4 bases, J shed 0 bases, and the junction held 2 bases outside the gene matches. The CDR3 nucleotides read TGCGCCAGCAGCAGTAGCGGGAGCACAGATACGCAGTATTTT. This codes for CASSSSGSTDTQYF.

The chain is built from TRBV27 and TRBJ2-2, with 13 bases matching TRBD2. Trimming took 5 bases from V and 4 from J; bases not matched to a gene: 10. The CDR3 has 18 residues. From germline, CDR1 is MNHEY and CDR2 SMNVEV (reference sequence). The CDR3 DNA follows: TGTGCCAGCAGTACTCGGACTAGCGGGAGTAGGGTCACCGGGGAGCTGTTTTTT. This encodes CASSTRTSGSRVTGELFF.

V and J are TRBV28 and TRBJ1-2; D remains unclear. The V end was cut by 4 bases, the J end by 7 bases, with 10 bases between. In germline, CDR1 is MDHEN, CDR2 SYDVKM. This CDR3 has 12 amino acids. CDR3 nucleotide sequence: TGTGCCAGCAGTTCCGCGTCGACTGGCTACACCTTC. It specifies CASSSASTGYTF.

The genes are TRBV5-4 and TRBJ2-7; TRBD1 aligns across 7 bases. The CDR3 has 14 residues. The J segment lost 3 bases and the V segment lost 4 bases, leaving 7 bases of the junction unmatched. Per germline, CDR1 SGHNT and CDR2 YYREEE (reference sequence). CDR3 region: CASSQGGRGYEQYF. CDR3 DNA sequence: TGTGCCAGCAGCCAAGGGGGCCGGGGCTACGAGCAGTACTTC.

The chain links TRBV5-1 to TRBJ2-7; possibly TRBD1 for D (6 bases). The CDR3 sequence is 14 residues long. V lost 0 bases to trimming and J lost 0 bases, with 7 bases between them. CDR1 is SGHRS and CDR2 is YFSETQ in the germline V gene. CDR3 DNA sequence: TGCGCCAGCAGCTTGGGCAGGGGCTCCTACGAGCAGTACTTC. It codes for CASSLGRGSYEQYF. The full variable domain, in which reference TRBV5-1 and TRBJ2-7 provide the parts outside the CDR3, is KAGVTQTPRYLIKTRGQQVTLSCSPISGHRSVSWYQQTPGQGLQFLFEYFSETQRNKGNFPGRFSGRQFSNSRSEMNVSTLELGDSALYLCASSLGRGSYEQYFGPGTRLTVT.

This clone was counted at least ten times. The CDR3 DNA follows: TGCAGCGTTGGCCTAGCGGGAAGGGGTAATGAGCAGTTCTTC. Translated, it gives CSVGLAGRGNEQFF. The J gene is TRBJ2-1, the V gene TRBV29-1; TRBD2 matches at 9 bases. This CDR3 comprises 14 residues. After removal of 4 bases from V and 7 bases from J, the junction contained 8 bases not matched to a gene. CDR1 is SQVTM and CDR2 is ANQGSEA in the germline V gene.

This clone was observed a few times. V usage is TRBV5-4 and J usage is TRBJ2-2; the match to TRBD2 covers 8 bases. The CDR3 runs 17 residues. After removal of 4 bases from V and 1 base from J, the junction contained 9 bases not matched to a gene. Germline V gene sequence: CDR1 SGHNT, CDR2 YYREEE (reference sequence). The CDR3 sequence: CASSPGGLAGNTGELFF. DNA of the CDR3: TGTGCCAGCAGCCCCGGAGGGCTAGCGGGGAACACCGGGGAGCTGTTTTTT.

The rearrangement joins TRBV28 to TRBJ2-5; TRBD1 aligns across 10 bases. The CDR3 contains 16 residues. V was clipped by 5 bases and J by 4 bases; unmatched bases: 10. Germline V lookup: CDR1 MDHEN, CDR2 SYDVKM. The CDR3 is CASSPTSGQGRETQYF. The CDR3 DNA reads as TGTGCCAGCAGTCCGACCTCGGGACAGGGGAGAGAGACCCAGTACTTC.